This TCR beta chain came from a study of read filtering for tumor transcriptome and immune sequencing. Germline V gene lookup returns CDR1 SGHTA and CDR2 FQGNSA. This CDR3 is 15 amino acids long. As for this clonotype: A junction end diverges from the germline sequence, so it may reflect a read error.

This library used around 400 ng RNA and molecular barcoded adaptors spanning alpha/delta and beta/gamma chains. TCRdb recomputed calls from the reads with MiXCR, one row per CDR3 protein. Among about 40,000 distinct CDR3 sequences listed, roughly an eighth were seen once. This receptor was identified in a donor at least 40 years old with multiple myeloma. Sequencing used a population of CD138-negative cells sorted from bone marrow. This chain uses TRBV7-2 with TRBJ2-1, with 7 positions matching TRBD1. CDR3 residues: CAGSRTGDPYNEQFF. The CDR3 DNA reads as TGTGCCGGCAGTCGGACAGGAGACCCCTACAATGAGCAGTTCTTC.